A selection of T cell receptor beta chains follows, all from one sample in a study of tumor-infiltrating lymphocytes in primary liver carcinoma. TCRdb processed the multiplex PCR reads anew with MiXCR; each CDR3 protein has one entry. This sample has approximately 210,000 distinct CDR3 sequences; less than 70% occur once, and the top ten carry 6% to 8.5%. The sample comprised peripheral blood. Receptor source: a woman aged 55-75 years with primary liver carcinoma and hepatitis B virus infection. Each CDR3 is given with its conserved first and last residue. Each record gives: D gene, clone size, V gene, J gene, CDR3 length, CDR3 protein, CDR3 DNA. The D gene is left open where the match is weak. Size is stated for part of the rows, as once, few or many counts, or as a class when the clone is expanded.

-,few,TRBV5-1,TRBJ2-2,15,CASSLESGGTGELFF,TGCGCCAGCAGCTTGGAGTCAGGAGGGACCGGGGAGCTGTTTTTT
-,-,TRBV4-2,TRBJ1-2,15,CASSQDHTRSYGYTF,TGTGCCAGCAGCCAAGATCACACAAGGAGCTATGGCTACACCTTC
TRBD1,-,TRBV13,TRBJ2-1,15,CTSTLQGGSYNERFF,TGTACCAGCACCCTACAGGGGGGCTCCTACAATGAGCGGTTCTTC
TRBD1,-,TRBV11-2,TRBJ2-7,15,CASSLWTGDSYKQYF,TGTGCCAGCAGTTTGTGGACAGGCGACTCCTACAAGCAGTACTTC
TRBD1,-,TRBV30,TRBJ2-2,14,CAWGWDRGSGELFF,TGTGCCTGGGGTTGGGACAGGGGATCCGGGGAGCTGTTTTTT
-,-,TRBV7-2,TRBJ2-3,15,CASSLRLGGTDTQYF,TGTGCCAGCAGCTTACGGCTAGGGGGGACAGATACGCAGTATTTT
-,-,TRBV11-2,TRBJ1-3,16,CASSRRVQGSGNTIYF,TGTGCCAGCAGCCGGAGGGTTCAAGGCTCTGGAAACACCATATATTTT
-,-,TRBV5-1,TRBJ1-6,15,CASSLGSVDNSPLHF,TGCGCCAGCAGCTTGGGCTCTGTTGATAATTCACCCCTCCACTTT
TRBD2,few,TRBV5-1,TRBJ2-5,16,CASSSGLAGPQETQYF,TGCGCCAGCAGTTCGGGACTAGCGGGACCACAAGAGACCCAGTACTTC
-,few,TRBV29-1,TRBJ2-2,13,CSASRQGVGELFF,TGCAGCGCGTCGAGGCAGGGTGTGGGGGAGCTGTTTTTT
TRBD2,-,TRBV11-2,TRBJ2-3,16,CAGSLLAGGHTDTQYF,TGTGCCGGCAGCCTACTAGCGGGAGGACACACAGATACGCAGTATTTT